This T cell receptor beta chain originates from a study of T cell responses to AZD1222 COVID-19 vaccine. Study information: Pooling was applied to second doses at about 4 or about 12 weeks.

The germline V gene has CDR1 MDHEN and CDR2 SYDVKM. Between the trimmed V and J ends, which lost 6 bases and 4 bases, there was a span of 10 bases. This CDR3 has 13 amino acids. As for this clone: As yet, its antigen is unknown.

General study points: Rises in breadth and depth of Spike-specific TCRs came after two AZD1222 doses. Most donors were white British, females outnumbered males, and clonal diversity was possibly underestimated. Reportedly, nearly half of unique spike TCRs recognized epitopes outside B.1.351/B.1.1.7 mutations.

This table comes from immunoSEQ multiplex PCR, and its TCRdb copy is limited to in-frame clones, with some not included. The table includes some 140,000 clones, approximately 90% detected once. J is TRBJ1-3 and V is TRBV28; no definite D call. The receptor was derived from an adult in good health. The sample consisted of peripheral blood, taken on day 0 of AZD1222 vaccination. The CDR3 sequence is CASSPAGGNTIYF. The CDR3 bases are TGTGCCAGCAGCCCCGCAGGAGGAAACACCATATATTTT. Full variable domain (outside the CDR3, taken from reference TRBV28 and TRBJ1-3): DVKVTQSSRYLVKRTGEKVFLECVQDMDHENMFWYRQDPGLGLRLIYFSYDVKMKEKGDIPEGYSVSREKKERFSLILESASTNQTSMYLCASSPAGGNTIYFGEGSWLTVV.